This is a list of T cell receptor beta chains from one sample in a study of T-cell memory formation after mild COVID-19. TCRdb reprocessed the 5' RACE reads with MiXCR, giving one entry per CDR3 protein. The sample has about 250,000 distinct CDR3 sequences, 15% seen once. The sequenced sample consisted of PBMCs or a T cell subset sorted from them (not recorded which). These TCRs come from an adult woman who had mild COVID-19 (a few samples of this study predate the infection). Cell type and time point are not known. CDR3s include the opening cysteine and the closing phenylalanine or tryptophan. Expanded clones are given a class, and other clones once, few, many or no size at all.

CDR3: CAWTSLDTQYF; V: TRBV30; size: few
CDR3: CSARSLKRGGQETQYF; V: TRBV20-1; size: .
CDR3: CSARDTGQDPYEQYF; V: TRBV20-1; size: .
CDR3: CAIQDRNNEKLFF; V: TRBV12-3/TRBV12-4; size: many
CDR3: CATSAPGFYNEQFF; V: TRBV24-1; size: .
CDR3: CSRGELSEAFF; V: TRBV20-1; size: few
CDR3: CASSPTGGGQETQYF; V: TRBV5-1; size: few
CDR3: CASSKPSGGTNTEAFF; V: TRBV19; size: .
CDR3: CASSLEGLLNIQYF; V: TRBV7-2; size: few
CDR3: CASSQELAGGLYNEQFF; V: TRBV14; size: once
CDR3: CATSDFRGRTDTQYF; V: TRBV24-1; size: .
CDR3: CAIKEEGETQYF; V: TRBV10-3; size: few
CDR3: CASSPGAGAGSSYEQYF; V: TRBV5-1; size: .
CDR3: CASSYATGGTAGANVLTF; V: TRBV6-5; size: once
CDR3: CASSEGQPYEQYF; V: TRBV3-1; size: .
CDR3: CASSGGTPAYEQYF; V: TRBV19; size: .
CDR3: CSALLTGSYNEQFF; V: TRBV29-1; size: .
CDR3: CASSRGQGITDTQYF; V: TRBV5-5; size: few
CDR3: CSVDSRFSYNEQFF; V: TRBV29-1; size: .
CDR3: CASSRLGVETQYF; V: TRBV6-5; size: .
CDR3: CASSTDGGLTEAFF; V: TRBV7-9; size: .
CDR3: CASSIVVPGTDYGYTF; V: TRBV19; size: few
CDR3: CASTSAGTGELFF; V: TRBV7-3; size: few
CDR3: CASSVAPTPGGETQYF; V: TRBV9; size: few
CDR3: CASSPRSRGETDTQYF; V: TRBV6-5; size: few
CDR3: CASSFLADAYNEQFF; V: TRBV7-3; size: .
CDR3: CASTLGTSTDTQYF; V: TRBV6-1; size: .
CDR3: CAWSVALNTEAFF; V: TRBV30; size: .
CDR3: CSARASGSSDTQYF; V: TRBV20-1; size: .
CDR3: CASSFGLGELFF; V: TRBV7-2; size: .
CDR3: CASRRGGADTEAFF; V: TRBV5-1; size: .
CDR3: CASSLTRTTDTQYF; V: TRBV7-3; size: .
CDR3: CASSTGLSEQFF; V: TRBV7-9; size: many
CDR3: CASSPLAGAQETQYF; V: TRBV6-2/TRBV6-3; size: many
CDR3: CAWAQSGAARFF; V: TRBV30; size: .
CDR3: CASSQDLGGTVNTEAFF; V: TRBV4-2; size: few
CDR3: CSAGATRSTQETQYF; V: TRBV29-1; size: many
CDR3: CASSPRSGRETQYF; V: TRBV18; size: .
CDR3: CAISASTGGDTEAFF; V: TRBV10-3; size: few
CDR3: CASTVPGLHYGYTF; V: TRBV6-6; size: .
CDR3: CASSQAGTGGPYEQYF; V: TRBV4-1; size: many